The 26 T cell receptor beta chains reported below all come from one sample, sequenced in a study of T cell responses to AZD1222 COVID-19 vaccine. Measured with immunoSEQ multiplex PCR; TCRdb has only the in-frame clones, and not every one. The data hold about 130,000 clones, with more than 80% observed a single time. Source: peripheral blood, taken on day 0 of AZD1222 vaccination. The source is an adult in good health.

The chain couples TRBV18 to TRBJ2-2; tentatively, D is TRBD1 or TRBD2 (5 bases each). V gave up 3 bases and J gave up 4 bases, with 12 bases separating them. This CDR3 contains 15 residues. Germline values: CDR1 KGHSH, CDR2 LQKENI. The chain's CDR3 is CASSPLGPPTGELFF. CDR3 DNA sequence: TGTGCCAGCTCACCTTTGGGACCACCCACCGGGGAGCTGTTTTTT.

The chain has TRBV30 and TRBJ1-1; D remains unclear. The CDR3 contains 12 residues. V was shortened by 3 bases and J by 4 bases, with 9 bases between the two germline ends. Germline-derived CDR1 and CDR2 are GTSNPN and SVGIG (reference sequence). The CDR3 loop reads CAWRDGATEAFF. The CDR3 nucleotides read TGTGCCTGGAGGGATGGTGCCACTGAAGCTTTCTTT.

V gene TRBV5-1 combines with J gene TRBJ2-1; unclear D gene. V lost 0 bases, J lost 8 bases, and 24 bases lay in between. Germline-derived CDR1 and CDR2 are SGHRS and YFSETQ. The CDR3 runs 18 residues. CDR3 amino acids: CASSLANPLTQIGDEQFF. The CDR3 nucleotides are TGCGCCAGCAGCTTGGCAAACCCGCTGACTCAGATCGGAGATGAGCAGTTCTTC.

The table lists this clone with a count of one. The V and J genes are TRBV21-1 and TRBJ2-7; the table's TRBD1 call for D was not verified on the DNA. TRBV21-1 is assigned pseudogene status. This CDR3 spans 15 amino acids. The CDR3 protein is CASSPRQGTTYEQYF. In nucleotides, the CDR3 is TGTGCCAGCAGCCCCCGACAGGGGACGACCTACGAGCAGTACTTC.

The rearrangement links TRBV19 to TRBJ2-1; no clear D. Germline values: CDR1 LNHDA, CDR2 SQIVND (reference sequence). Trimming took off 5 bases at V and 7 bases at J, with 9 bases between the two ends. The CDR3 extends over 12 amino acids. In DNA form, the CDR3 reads TGTGCCAGTAGTTCCCTAGTGAATGAGCAGTTCTTC. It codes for CASSSLVNEQFF.

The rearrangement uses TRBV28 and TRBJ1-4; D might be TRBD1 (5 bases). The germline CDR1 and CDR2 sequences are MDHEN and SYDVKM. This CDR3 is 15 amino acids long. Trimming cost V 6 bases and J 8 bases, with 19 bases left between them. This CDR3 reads CASSSQQVPGEKLFF. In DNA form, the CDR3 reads TGTGCCAGCAGCTCACAACAGGTCCCGGGAGAAAAACTGTTTTTT.

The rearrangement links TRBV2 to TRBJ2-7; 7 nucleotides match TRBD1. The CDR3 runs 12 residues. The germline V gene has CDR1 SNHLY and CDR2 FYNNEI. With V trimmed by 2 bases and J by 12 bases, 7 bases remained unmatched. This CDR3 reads CASSERSGQLYF. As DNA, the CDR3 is TGTGCCAGCAGTGAAAGGTCGGGACAGCTGTACTTC.

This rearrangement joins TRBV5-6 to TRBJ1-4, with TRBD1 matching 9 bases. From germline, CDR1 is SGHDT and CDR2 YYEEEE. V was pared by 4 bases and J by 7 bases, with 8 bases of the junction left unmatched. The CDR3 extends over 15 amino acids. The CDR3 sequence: CASSPGTGWGEKLFF. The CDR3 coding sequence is TGTGCCAGCAGCCCCGGGACAGGGTGGGGTGAAAAACTGTTTTTT. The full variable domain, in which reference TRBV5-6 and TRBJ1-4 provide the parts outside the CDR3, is DAGVTQSPTHLIKTRGQQVTLRCSPKSGHDTVSWYQQALGQGPQFIFQYYEEEERQRGNFPDRFSGHQFPNYSSELNVNALLLGDSALYLCASSPGTGWGEKLFFGSGTQLSVL.

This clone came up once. The CDR3 coding sequence is TGTGCCAGCAGTGAACAGTTTCAGGGTCGCACCATATATTTT. Translated: CASSEQFQGRTIYF. The chain links TRBV6-1 to TRBJ1-3, with TRBD1 as a possible D gene (5 bases). CDR3 length: 14 residues. CDR1 and CDR2 from the germline V gene are MNHNS and SASEGT. V lost 2 bases, J lost 9 bases, and 14 bases lay in between.

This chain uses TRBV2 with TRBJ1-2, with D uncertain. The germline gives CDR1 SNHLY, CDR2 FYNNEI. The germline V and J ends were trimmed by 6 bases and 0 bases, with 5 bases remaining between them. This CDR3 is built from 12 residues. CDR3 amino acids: CASSVSNYGYTF. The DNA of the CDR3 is TGTGCCAGCAGCGTCTCTAACTATGGCTACACCTTC.

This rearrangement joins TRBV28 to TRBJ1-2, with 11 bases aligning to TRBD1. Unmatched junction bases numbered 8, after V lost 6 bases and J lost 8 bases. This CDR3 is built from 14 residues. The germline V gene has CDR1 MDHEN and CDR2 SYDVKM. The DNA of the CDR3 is TGTGCCAGCAGCCTCCGGGACAGGGGGGAGGGCTACACCTTC. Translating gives CASSLRDRGEGYTF.

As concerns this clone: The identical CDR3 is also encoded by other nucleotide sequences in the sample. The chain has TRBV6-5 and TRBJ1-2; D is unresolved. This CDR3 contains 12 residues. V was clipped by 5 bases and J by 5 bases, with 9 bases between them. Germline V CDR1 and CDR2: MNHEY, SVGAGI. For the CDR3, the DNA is TGTGCCAGCAGTCCTGCTTTGTATGGCTACACCTTC. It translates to CASSPALYGYTF.

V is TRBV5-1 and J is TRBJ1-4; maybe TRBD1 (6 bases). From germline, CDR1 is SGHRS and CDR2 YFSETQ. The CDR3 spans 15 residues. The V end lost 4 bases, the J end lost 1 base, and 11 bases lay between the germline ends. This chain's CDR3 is CASSSTGRTNEKLFF. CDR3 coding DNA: TGCGCCAGCAGCAGCACAGGGCGAACTAATGAAAAACTGTTTTTT.

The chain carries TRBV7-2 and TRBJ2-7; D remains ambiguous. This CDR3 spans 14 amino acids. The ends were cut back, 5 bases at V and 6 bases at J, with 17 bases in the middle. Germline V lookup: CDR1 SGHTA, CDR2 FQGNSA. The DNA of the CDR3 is TGTGCCAGCAGCCCCCCCCCGGGTAGCCGCGAGCAGTACTTC. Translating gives CASSPPPGSREQYF.

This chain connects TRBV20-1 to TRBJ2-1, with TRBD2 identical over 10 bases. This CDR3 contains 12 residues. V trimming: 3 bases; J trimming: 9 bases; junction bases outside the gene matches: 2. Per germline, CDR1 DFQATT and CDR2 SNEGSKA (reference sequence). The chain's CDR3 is CSASTSGTEQFF. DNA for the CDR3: TGCAGTGCTAGTACTAGCGGGACTGAGCAGTTCTTC.

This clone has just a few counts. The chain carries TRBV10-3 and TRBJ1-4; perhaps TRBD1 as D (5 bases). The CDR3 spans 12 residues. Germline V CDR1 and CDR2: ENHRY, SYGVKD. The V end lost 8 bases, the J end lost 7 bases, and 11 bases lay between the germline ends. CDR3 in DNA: TGTGCCATCCGGGACCAGAGTGAAAAACTGTTTTTT. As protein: CAIRDQSEKLFF.

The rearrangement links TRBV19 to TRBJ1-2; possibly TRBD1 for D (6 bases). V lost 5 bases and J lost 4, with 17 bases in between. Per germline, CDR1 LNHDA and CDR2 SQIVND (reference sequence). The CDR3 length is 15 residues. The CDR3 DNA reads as TGTGCCAGTAGTTCGAGCCCAGGGGCGGGCTATGGCTACACCTTC. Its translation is CASSSSPGAGYGYTF.

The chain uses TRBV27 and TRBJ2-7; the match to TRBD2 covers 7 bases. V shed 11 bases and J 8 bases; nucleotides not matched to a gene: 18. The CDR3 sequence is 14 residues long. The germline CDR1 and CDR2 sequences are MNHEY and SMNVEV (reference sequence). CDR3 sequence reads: CAASGAPAPRQQYF. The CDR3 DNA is TGTGCCGCCAGCGGGGCCCCGGCCCCTCGGCAGCAGTACTTC.

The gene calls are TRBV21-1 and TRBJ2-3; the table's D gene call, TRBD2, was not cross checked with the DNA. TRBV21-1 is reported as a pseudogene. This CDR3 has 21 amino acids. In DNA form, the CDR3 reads TGTGCCAGCAGCAAGGGGCAAAAAAGGCTAGCGGGAGGTGGTTGGGCAGATACGCAGTATTTT. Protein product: CASSKGQKRLAGGGWADTQYF.

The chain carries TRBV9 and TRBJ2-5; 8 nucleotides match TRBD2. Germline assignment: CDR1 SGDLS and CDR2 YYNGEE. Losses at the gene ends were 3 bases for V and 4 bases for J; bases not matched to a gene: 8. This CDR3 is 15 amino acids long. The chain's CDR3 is CASSDGAGAVETQYF. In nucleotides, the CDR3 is TGTGCCAGCAGCGATGGAGCGGGGGCAGTAGAGACCCAGTACTTC.

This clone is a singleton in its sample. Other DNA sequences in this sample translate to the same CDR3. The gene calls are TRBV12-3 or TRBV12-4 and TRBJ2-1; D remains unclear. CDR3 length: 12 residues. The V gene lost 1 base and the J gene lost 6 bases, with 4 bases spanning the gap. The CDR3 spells CASSLVGNEQFF. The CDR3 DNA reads TGTGCCAGCAGTTTAGTCGGCAATGAGCAGTTCTTC.

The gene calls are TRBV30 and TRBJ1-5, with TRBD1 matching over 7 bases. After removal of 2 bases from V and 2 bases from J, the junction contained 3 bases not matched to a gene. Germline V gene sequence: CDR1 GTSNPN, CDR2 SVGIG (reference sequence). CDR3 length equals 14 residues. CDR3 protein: CAWSYGQGNQPQHF. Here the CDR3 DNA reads TGTGCCTGGAGTTACGGACAGGGCAATCAGCCCCAGCATTTT.

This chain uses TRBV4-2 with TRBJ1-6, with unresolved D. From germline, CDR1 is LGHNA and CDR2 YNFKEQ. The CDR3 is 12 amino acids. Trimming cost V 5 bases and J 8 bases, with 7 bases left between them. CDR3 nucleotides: TGTGCCAGCAGCGCCGGGGATTCACCCCTCCACTTT. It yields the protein CASSAGDSPLHF.

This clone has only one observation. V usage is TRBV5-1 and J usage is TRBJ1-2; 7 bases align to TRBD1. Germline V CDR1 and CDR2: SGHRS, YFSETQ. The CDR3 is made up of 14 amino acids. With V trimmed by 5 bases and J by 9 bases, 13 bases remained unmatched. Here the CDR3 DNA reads TGCGCCAGCAGGGACGGAAGGACAGGTTTAAGCTACACCTTC. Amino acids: CASRDGRTGLSYTF.

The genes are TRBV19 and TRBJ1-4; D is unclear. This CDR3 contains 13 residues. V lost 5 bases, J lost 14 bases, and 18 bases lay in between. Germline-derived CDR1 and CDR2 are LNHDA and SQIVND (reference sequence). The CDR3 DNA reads TGTGCCAGTAGTCCCAGCGGGCGACGGATGCTGTTTTTT. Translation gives CASSPSGRRMLFF.

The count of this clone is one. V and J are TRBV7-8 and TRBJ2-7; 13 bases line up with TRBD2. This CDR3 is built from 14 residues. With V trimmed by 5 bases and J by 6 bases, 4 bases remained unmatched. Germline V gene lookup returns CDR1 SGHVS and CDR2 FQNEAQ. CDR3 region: CASSRTSGRAEQYF. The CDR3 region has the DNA TGTGCCAGCAGCCGGACTAGCGGGAGAGCCGAGCAGTACTTC.